Presented here are 18 T cell receptor beta chains from one specimen sequenced in a study of T cell responses to AZD1222 COVID-19 vaccine. Assay used: immunoSEQ multiplex PCR; TCRdb lists only in-frame clones, some missing. The sample yields approximately 100,000 clones, roughly nine tenths seen once. Here the sequenced sample was peripheral blood, taken on day 0 of AZD1222 vaccination. The receptor source for this set is an adult in good health.

This chain joins TRBV7-2 and TRBJ2-5; unclear D gene. This CDR3 region has 13 residues. V shed 1 base and J shed 5 bases, with 8 bases lying between them. From germline, CDR1 is SGHTA and CDR2 FQGNSA. CDR3: CASSLDWGETQYF. CDR3 bases: TGTGCCAGCAGCTTAGATTGGGGTGAGACCCAGTACTTC.

This chain uses TRBV7-9 with TRBJ1-2; D is unclear. Germline CDR1 reads SEHNR; CDR2 reads FQNEAQ (reference sequence). Trimming shortened V by 3 bases and J by 5 bases, and 19 bases separated the two germline ends. The CDR3 is made up of 16 amino acids. CDR3 DNA sequence: TGTGCCAGCAGCTTGGACCGAGGGCGGGAGTTATATGGCTACACCTTC. Translation gives CASSLDRGRELYGYTF.

V gene TRBV27 combines with J gene TRBJ2-7; 9 nucleotides align to TRBD1. Unmatched junction bases numbered 12, after V lost 2 bases and J lost 4 bases. The CDR3 sequence is 17 residues long. CDR1 MNHEY and CDR2 SMNVEV come from the germline V gene (reference sequence). CDR3: CASSLGYGQGTRYEQYF. The CDR3 DNA reads TGTGCCAGCAGTTTAGGGTACGGACAGGGGACACGGTACGAGCAGTACTTC.

CDR3 loop: CASSLIQGDSYEQYF. The CDR3 DNA reads as TGTGCCAGCAGTCTAATACAGGGAGACTCCTACGAGCAGTACTTC. The gene calls are TRBV6-5 and TRBJ2-7; TRBD1 might be the D (6 bases). This CDR3 is built from 15 residues. Germline V gene data show CDR1 as MNHEY and CDR2 as SVGAGI. Between the trimmed V and J ends, which lost 5 bases and 0 bases, there was a span of 14 bases.

This chain links TRBV19 with TRBJ1-2; 7 bases map to TRBD1. Germline CDR1 reads LNHDA; CDR2 reads SQIVND (reference sequence). J was trimmed by 4 bases and V by 11 bases; bases with no gene match: 10. The CDR3 extends over 13 amino acids. Written as DNA, the CDR3 is TGTGCCTGTTCCGGGACAGCCCTCTATGGCTACACCTTC. This sequence encodes CACSGTALYGYTF. The full variable domain, completed using reference TRBV19 and TRBJ1-2, is DGGITQSPKYLFRKEGQNVTLSCEQNLNHDAMYWYRQDPGQGLRLIYYSQIVNDFQKGDIAEGYSVSREKKESFPLTVTSAQKNPTAFYLCACSGTALYGYTFGSGTRLTVV.

The chain links TRBV12-5 to TRBJ1-5; D is undetermined. Between the trimmed V and J ends, which lost 6 bases and 3 bases, there was a span of 3 bases. The CDR3 has 11 residues. From germline, CDR1 is LGHNT and CDR2 FRNRAP. CDR3 in DNA: TGTGCTAGTGGCTACAATCAGCCCCAGCATTTT. Its translation: CASGYNQPQHF.

The V gene is TRBV2, the J gene TRBJ1-2; 8 nucleotides match TRBD1. V lost 6 bases and J lost 4; bases outside the gene matches: 13. From germline, CDR1 is SNHLY and CDR2 FYNNEI. The CDR3 has 16 amino acids. The DNA of the CDR3 is TGTGCCAGCAGCGAACGGGGCAGGGGGCTTCTCTATGGCTACACCTTC. Translating gives CASSERGRGLLYGYTF.

The table lists this clone with a count of one. The CDR3 DNA follows: TGTGCCACCAGCACTTTAGGGGGCAACACTGAAGCTTTCTTT. It is translated as CATSTLGGNTEAFF. The chain has TRBV15 and TRBJ1-1; 7 nucleotides align to TRBD1. CDR1 and CDR2 (germline): LNHNV, YYDKDF (reference sequence). The junction had 4 bases not matched to a gene; V was cut back by 4 bases and J by 2 bases. This CDR3 region has 14 residues. Together with reference TRBV15 and TRBJ1-1, the CDR3 gives the full variable domain: DAMVIQNPRYQVTQFGKPVTLSCSQTLNHNVMYWYQQKSSQAPKLLFHYYDKDFNNEADTPDNFQSRRPNTSFCFLDIRSPGLGDTAMYLCATSTLGGNTEAFFGQGTRLTVV.

A single count supports this clone. The chain uses TRBV24-1 and TRBJ2-1; no reliable D call. CDR1 KGHDR and CDR2 SFDVKD come from the germline V gene. The CDR3 totals 16 residues. V lost 2 bases and J lost 8, with 18 bases in between. The CDR3 DNA reads as TGTGCCACCAGTGATTCTGGGCCGGTCCGGTTCGATGAGCAGTTCTTC. Translating it yields CATSDSGPVRFDEQFF.

The chain is built from TRBV18 and TRBJ2-7; 11 positions agree with TRBD2. V dropped 7 bases and J dropped 3; count of bases not matched to a gene: 5. Germline values: CDR1 KGHSH, CDR2 LQKENI. The CDR3 is 14 amino acids. CDR3 region: CASLSGTSGYEQYF. In nucleotides, the CDR3 is TGTGCCAGCTTATCCGGGACTAGCGGCTACGAGCAGTACTTC.

The chain recombines TRBV18 with TRBJ2-2, with 7 positions matching TRBD1. The germline V gene has CDR1 KGHSH and CDR2 LQKENI. This CDR3 contains 18 residues. The trim removed 3 bases at V and 2 bases at J, leaving 12 bases unmatched. The CDR3 sequence is CASSPVPKGAINTGELFF. CDR3 DNA sequence: TGTGCCAGCTCACCGGTTCCGAAGGGGGCTATAAACACCGGGGAGCTGTTTTTT.

The table lists this clone with a count of one. The CDR3 DNA sequence: TGTGCCAGCAGTTACCCCGCTTACGAGCAGTACTTC. Translated, it gives CASSYPAYEQYF. The chain joins TRBV6-2 or TRBV6-3 to TRBJ2-7; D is undetermined. The CDR3 loop spans 12 amino acids. Germline V lookup: CDR1 MNHEY, CDR2 SVGEGT. Between the trimmed V and J ends, which lost 2 bases and 4 bases, there was a span of 6 bases.

V gene TRBV4-3 combines with J gene TRBJ1-6; D not certain. Germline V CDR1 and CDR2: LGHNA, YSLEER. V shed 0 bases and J shed 7 bases, with 13 bases lying between them. The CDR3 sequence is 16 residues long. The CDR3 is CASSQEVGKGNSPLHF. In nucleotides, the CDR3 is TGCGCCAGCAGCCAAGAAGTGGGGAAGGGAAATTCACCCCTCCACTTT.

V and J are TRBV14 and TRBJ1-6; D uncertain. Trimming left V 1 base short and J 11 bases short, with 18 bases between. The CDR3 runs to 16 residues. Looked up from germline, CDR1 is SGHDN and CDR2 is FVKESK. The CDR3 spells CASSQVVLVSRPPLHF. The CDR3 DNA reads as TGTGCCAGCAGCCAAGTAGTTCTAGTATCGAGACCACCCCTCCACTTT.

J is TRBJ2-3 and V is TRBV7-8, with 10 nucleotides matching TRBD1. CDR3 size: 16 residues. V shed 4 bases and J 6 bases; nucleotides not matched to a gene: 10. Germline loops: CDR1 SGHVS, CDR2 FQNEAQ. CDR3 sequence reads: CASSYYGTGVSDTQYF. The CDR3 DNA is TGTGCCAGCAGCTATTATGGGACAGGGGTGTCCGATACGCAGTATTTT.

The J gene is TRBJ1-2, the V gene TRBV4-3; 8 bases map to TRBD1. Germline V gene lookup returns CDR1 LGHNA and CDR2 YSLEER. With V trimmed by 1 base and J by 6 bases, 10 bases remained unmatched. There are 16 residues in the CDR3. In DNA, the CDR3 is TGCGCCAGCAGCCAAGTCGACCCCCCAGGGGGCCATGGCTACACCTTC. Its protein is CASSQVDPPGGHGYTF.

Note on this clone: Different DNA sequences within this sample yield the same CDR3. This sequence joins TRBV5-4 and TRBJ1-1; D is unclear. In germline, CDR1 is SGHNT, CDR2 YYREEE (reference sequence). CDR3 length: 14 amino acids. Trimming removed 4 bases at V and 0 bases at J, with 10 bases between. CDR3 residues: CASSRTAMNTEAFF. The CDR3 DNA sequence: TGTGCCAGCAGCAGGACTGCGATGAACACTGAAGCTTTCTTT.

This clone was seen a single time. V gene TRBV10-1 combines with J gene TRBJ2-3; D is ambiguous. CDR1 is WNHNN, CDR2 SYGVQD, per germline (reference sequence). V lost 3 bases and J lost 6, with 7 bases in between. This CDR3 has 12 residues. The CDR3 DNA reads TGCGCCAGCAGTGACGGTTCGGATACGCAGTATTTT. This sequence encodes CASSDGSDTQYF.